Each of the 26 T cell receptor beta chains below was sequenced from the same sample in a study of OX40 agonist ivuxolimab in advanced cancers. Profiling relied on immunoSEQ multiplex PCR, and the TCRdb table lists in-frame clones only, not all of them. Of roughly 19,000 clones listed, 65% to 85% were seen once; the top ten hold 20% to 25%. The source material was CD4+ or CD8+ T cells sorted from blood, sampled in a trial of the OX40 agonist ivuxolimab. These receptors all stem from an adult with an advanced solid tumor such as melanoma, head and neck, liver or kidney cancer.

A few counts support this clone. The chain carries TRBV9 and TRBJ2-7; D is undetermined. The germline V and J ends were trimmed by 4 bases and 1 base, with 15 bases remaining between them. This CDR3 contains 15 residues. The germline V gene has CDR1 SGDLS and CDR2 YYNGEE. CDR3 DNA: TGTGCCAGCAGCCCCTCCGGGTACGTGTCCTACGAGCAGTACTTC. This encodes CASSPSGYVSYEQYF.

The V gene is TRBV10-3, the J gene TRBJ2-3; D is unresolved. V was clipped by 4 bases and J by 2 bases, with 13 bases between them. CDR3 length: 15 amino acids. Germline lookup yields CDR1 ENHRY and CDR2 SYGVKD. The CDR3 spells CAISATATFTDTQYF. In nucleotides, the CDR3 is TGTGCCATCAGTGCTACCGCTACTTTCACAGATACGCAGTATTTT.

V gene TRBV11-3 combines with J gene TRBJ1-1; TRBD1 agrees at 8 bases. Germline trimming cut 5 bases from V and 3 bases from J; bases unmatched to any gene: 8. The germline V gene has CDR1 SGHNT and CDR2 YENEEA. CDR3 length: 15 amino acids. Here the CDR3 reads CASSPRQGLDTEAFF. The CDR3 bases are TGTGCCAGCAGCCCCCGACAGGGGTTGGACACTGAAGCTTTCTTT.

The chain links TRBV27 to TRBJ1-1, with D possibly being TRBD1 (6 bases). The V gene's germline CDR1 is MNHEY and CDR2 SMNVEV (reference sequence). Trimming removed 3 bases from V and 5 bases from J, with 19 bases in between. The length of the CDR3 is 16 residues. The DNA of the CDR3 is TGTGCCAGCAGTTTCCTTCCGAACAGGGACGCTACTGAAGCTTTCTTT. Translated: CASSFLPNRDATEAFF.

This chain connects TRBV19 to TRBJ2-7; 7 nucleotides agree with TRBD1. The CDR3 has 13 amino acids. CDR1 and CDR2 (germline): LNHDA, SQIVND (reference sequence). V was pared by 5 bases and J by 6 bases, with 7 bases of the junction left unmatched. CDR3 region: CASSLSSGGEQYF. The CDR3 DNA reads TGTGCCAGTAGTTTATCCTCAGGGGGCGAGCAGTACTTC. The full variable domain, its missing parts supplied by reference TRBV19 and TRBJ2-7, is DGGITQSPKYLFRKEGQNVTLSCEQNLNHDAMYWYRQDPGQGLRLIYYSQIVNDFQKGDIAEGYSVSREKKESFPLTVTSAQKNPTAFYLCASSLSSGGEQYFGPGTRLTVT.

The chain links TRBV27 to TRBJ2-7, with D hard to call. The V gene's germline CDR1 is MNHEY and CDR2 SMNVEV (reference sequence). V gave up 3 bases and J gave up 0 bases, with 9 bases separating them. This CDR3 region has 14 residues. The CDR3 spells CASSFGGPSYEQYF. CDR3 nucleotides: TGTGCCAGCAGTTTTGGCGGTCCCTCCTACGAGCAGTACTTC.

This chain connects TRBV30 to TRBJ2-2; TRBD1 matches 8 bases. Germline lookup yields CDR1 GTSNPN and CDR2 SVGIG (reference sequence). The V and J ends lost 2 bases and 2 bases, in that order; junction bases with no gene match: 4. The CDR3 is made up of 15 amino acids. CDR3 nucleotides: TGTGCCTGGAGTAGGGACAGGCCCAACACCGGGGAGCTGTTTTTT. Protein sequence: CAWSRDRPNTGELFF.

This clone was found once. Written as DNA, the CDR3 is TGTGCCAGCAGCCTGGGACAGGGGCCCGGGGAGCTGTTTTTT. Translation gives CASSLGQGPGELFF. The rearrangement uses TRBV7-3 and TRBJ2-2; 10 nucleotides agree with TRBD1. V trimming: 5 bases; J trimming: 6 bases; junction bases outside the gene matches: 3. CDR1 and CDR2 from the germline V gene are SGHTA and FQGTGA. This CDR3 contains 14 residues.

The genes are TRBV10-3 and TRBJ1-5, with 8 bases identical to TRBD1. V was clipped by 0 bases and J by 5 bases; unmatched bases: 9. The CDR3 extends over 17 amino acids. From germline, CDR1 is ENHRY and CDR2 SYGVKD. CDR3 sequence reads: CAISESLAGGVDQPQHF. The CDR3, as DNA: TGTGCCATCAGTGAGTCTCTAGCAGGGGGCGTCGATCAGCCCCAGCATTTT.

V is TRBV2 and J is TRBJ1-1, with D hard to call. The CDR3 length is 15 residues. Deletions cut 4 bases from V and 3 bases from J, with 15 bases between. CDR1 SNHLY and CDR2 FYNNEI come from the germline V gene. CDR3 coding DNA: TGTGCCAGCAGTGGAAGGCGAGGATGGGACACTGAAGCTTTCTTT. Translating it yields CASSGRRGWDTEAFF.

V is TRBV19 and J is TRBJ1-1; 7 bases match TRBD1. Germline trimming cut 6 bases from V and 5 bases from J; bases unmatched to any gene: 9. This CDR3 has 14 residues. Germline CDR1 reads LNHDA; CDR2 reads SQIVND (reference sequence). CDR3 sequence (DNA): TGTGCCAGTAGCCCACGACAGGGCGGGACTGAAGCTTTCTTT. This sequence encodes CASSPRQGGTEAFF.

In its sample, this clone was seen a few times. The V and J genes are TRBV9 and TRBJ2-1; TRBD1 aligns across 7 bases. CDR3 length equals 14 residues. Germline V gene data show CDR1 as SGDLS and CDR2 as YYNGEE. V trimming: 0 bases; J trimming: 5 bases; junction bases outside the gene matches: 2. DNA of the CDR3: TGTGCCAGCAGCGTAGAACAGGGGAACAATGAGCAGTTCTTC. It translates to CASSVEQGNNEQFF.

The rearrangement links TRBV9 to TRBJ2-2; a possible D gene is TRBD2 (5 bases). The V end lost 1 base, the J end lost 0 bases, and 13 bases lay between the germline ends. This CDR3 region has 17 residues. From germline, CDR1 is SGDLS and CDR2 YYNGEE. CDR3 in amino acids: CASSVPLGLANTGELFF. The CDR3 nucleotides read TGTGCCAGCAGCGTACCCTTAGGACTCGCGAACACCGGGGAGCTGTTTTTT. The complete variable domain, with remaining parts taken from reference TRBV9 and TRBJ2-2, reads DSGVTQTPKHLITATGQRVTLRCSPRSGDLSVYWYQQSLDQGLQFLIQYYNGEERAKGNILERFSAQQFPDLHSELNLSSLELGDSALYFCASSVPLGLANTGELFFGEGSRLTVL.

This chain uses TRBV30 with TRBJ2-7; the D gene could be TRBD1 or TRBD2 (5 bases each). Per the germline V gene, CDR1 is GTSNPN and CDR2 is SVGIG (reference sequence). The CDR3 has 13 amino acids. Trimming shortened V by 1 base and J by 3 bases, and 10 bases separated the two germline ends. The CDR3: CAWSGGAGYEQYF. The CDR3 DNA sequence: TGTGCCTGGAGTGGAGGGGCTGGCTACGAGCAGTACTTC. The entire variable domain, with the rest obtained from reference TRBV30 and TRBJ2-7, is as follows: SQTIHQWPATLVQPVGSPLSLECTVEGTSNPNLYWYRQAAGRGLQLLFYSVGIGQISSEVPQNLSASRPQDRQFILSSKKLLLSDSGFYLCAWSGGAGYEQYFGPGTRLTVT.

This clone was detected only once. CDR3 sequence: CASSSVGGTEAFF. DNA of the CDR3: TGCGCCAGCAGCTCCGTCGGGGGCACTGAAGCTTTCTTT. The rearrangement joins TRBV5-1 to TRBJ1-1, with TRBD1 as a possible D gene (5 bases). This CDR3 has 13 amino acids. Trimming left V 3 bases short and J 4 bases short, with 10 bases between. Germline CDR1 is SGHRS and CDR2 is YFSETQ.

There are a few counts of this clone. The CDR3 sequence is CASSSTGSGNTIYF. The CDR3 DNA reads as TGTGCCAGCAGCTCGACAGGGTCCGGAAACACCATATATTTT. The chain carries TRBV7-3 and TRBJ1-3, with 7 positions matching TRBD1. The germline gives CDR1 SGHTA, CDR2 FQGTGA. The V and J ends lost 4 bases and 4 bases, in that order; junction bases with no gene match: 4. The CDR3 totals 14 residues.

This rearrangement joins TRBV7-9 to TRBJ1-1, with D possibly matching TRBD1 (6 bases). The length of the CDR3 is 14 residues. Germline-derived CDR1 and CDR2 are SEHNR and FQNEAQ (reference sequence). With 5 bases removed from V and 6 bases from J, the gap between germline ends came to 16 bases. The CDR3: CASSLDSGSSEAFF. The CDR3 DNA sequence: TGTGCCAGCAGCCTGGACAGTGGGAGCTCTGAAGCTTTCTTT.

V gene TRBV7-9 combines with J gene TRBJ1-2, with unresolved D. The germline V and J ends were trimmed by 7 bases and 4 bases, with 16 bases remaining between them. CDR3 length: 14 residues. CDR1 is SEHNR and CDR2 is FQNEAQ in the germline V gene (reference sequence). This CDR3 is CASKSQVNGYGYTF. DNA for the CDR3: TGTGCCAGCAAAAGCCAGGTGAACGGCTATGGCTACACCTTC.

This rearrangement joins TRBV13 to TRBJ2-5; possibly TRBD1 for D (5 bases). With 5 bases removed from V and 5 bases from J, the gap between germline ends came to 12 bases. The CDR3 has 13 residues. Germline V gene data show CDR1 as PRHDT and CDR2 as FYEKMQ (reference sequence). CDR3 coding DNA: TGTGCCAGCAGCCGTCGCAGGGTGGAGACCCAGTACTTC. Protein sequence: CASSRRRVETQYF.

This clone has at least ten counts. The chain uses TRBV5-6 and TRBJ2-7, with TRBD1 matching 12 bases. Losses at the gene ends were 3 bases for V and 5 bases for J; bases not matched to a gene: 6. The CDR3 contains 15 residues. The germline V gene has CDR1 SGHDT and CDR2 YYEEEE. The CDR3 nucleotides are TGTGCCAGCAGCTACGGGACAGGGGGCATTCACGAGCAGTACTTC. Its translation is CASSYGTGGIHEQYF.

The chain has TRBV2 and TRBJ2-7; 8 positions match TRBD1. CDR1 is SNHLY and CDR2 is FYNNEI in the germline V gene. This CDR3 comprises 13 residues. CDR3 region: CAAVQGEFYEQYF. DNA for the CDR3: TGTGCAGCCGTACAGGGGGAATTCTACGAGCAGTACTTC.

The chain couples TRBV27 to TRBJ2-7; D tentatively fits TRBD1 or TRBD2 (7 bases each). Germline V gives CDR1 MNHEY, CDR2 SMNVEV (reference sequence). V was trimmed by 8 bases and J by 3 bases, leaving 20 bases between them. This CDR3 is built from 15 residues. The CDR3: CASGGWEGAYYEQYF. The CDR3 nucleotides are TGTGCCAGCGGAGGTTGGGAGGGGGCTTACTACGAGCAGTACTTC.

The chain couples TRBV11-2 to TRBJ2-7, with D uncertain. Germline V lookup: CDR1 SGHAT, CDR2 FQNNGV. The germline V and J ends were trimmed by 1 base and 5 bases, with 9 bases remaining between them. The CDR3 covers 13 residues. The CDR3 sequence is CASSLGIRDEQYF. Here the CDR3 DNA reads TGTGCCAGCAGCTTAGGAATTCGGGACGAGCAGTACTTC.

This rearrangement joins TRBV2 to TRBJ1-4, with D perhaps matching TRBD1 (6 bases). The V end was cut by 3 bases, the J end by 3 bases, with 11 bases between. Germline CDR1 SNHLY, CDR2 FYNNEI. This CDR3 is built from 15 residues. CDR3 sequence: CASSEAGAANEKLFF. The CDR3 region has the DNA TGTGCCAGCAGTGAGGCAGGGGCGGCTAATGAAAAACTGTTTTTT. The whole variable domain, remainder taken from reference TRBV2 and TRBJ1-4, is EPEVTQTPSHQVTQMGQEVILRCVPISNHLYFYWYRQILGQKVEFLVSFYNNEISEKSEIFDDQFSVERPDGSNFTLKIRSTKLEDSAMYFCASSEAGAANEKLFFGSGTQLSVL.

The chain carries TRBV21-1 and TRBJ1-3. TRBV21-1 is a listed pseudogene. This CDR3 spans 18 amino acids. CDR3 protein: CASSKDGGHFSSGNTIYF. The CDR3 nucleotides read TGTGCCAGCAGCAAAGACGGGGGCCATTTTAGCTCTGGAAACACCATATATTTT.

This sequence joins TRBV30 and TRBJ2-1, with D unresolved. The CDR3 has 14 amino acids. V was pared by 3 bases and J by 6 bases, with 15 bases between. Germline lookup yields CDR1 GTSNPN and CDR2 SVGIG (reference sequence). This chain's CDR3 is CAWSPINSGNEQFF. The CDR3 DNA reads as TGTGCCTGGAGCCCAATTAACTCAGGCAATGAGCAGTTCTTC.